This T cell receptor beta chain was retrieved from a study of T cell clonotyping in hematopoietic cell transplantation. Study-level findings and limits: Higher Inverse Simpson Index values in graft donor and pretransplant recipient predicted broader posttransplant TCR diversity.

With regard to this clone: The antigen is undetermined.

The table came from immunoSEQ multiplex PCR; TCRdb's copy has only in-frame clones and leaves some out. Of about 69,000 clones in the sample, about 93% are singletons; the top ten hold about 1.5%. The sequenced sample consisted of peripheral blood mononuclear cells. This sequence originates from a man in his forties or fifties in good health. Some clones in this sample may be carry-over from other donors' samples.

The CDR3 sequence: CATSRDRSAGNQPQHF. The CDR3 DNA is TGTGCCACCAGCAGAGATCGGAGCGCGGGCAATCAGCCCCAGCATTTT. The V and J genes are TRBV15 and TRBJ1-5; D is undetermined. This CDR3 has 16 amino acids. The germline V and J ends were trimmed by 0 bases and 2 bases, with 11 bases remaining between them. Germline V gene sequence: CDR1 LNHNV, CDR2 YYDKDF (reference sequence).